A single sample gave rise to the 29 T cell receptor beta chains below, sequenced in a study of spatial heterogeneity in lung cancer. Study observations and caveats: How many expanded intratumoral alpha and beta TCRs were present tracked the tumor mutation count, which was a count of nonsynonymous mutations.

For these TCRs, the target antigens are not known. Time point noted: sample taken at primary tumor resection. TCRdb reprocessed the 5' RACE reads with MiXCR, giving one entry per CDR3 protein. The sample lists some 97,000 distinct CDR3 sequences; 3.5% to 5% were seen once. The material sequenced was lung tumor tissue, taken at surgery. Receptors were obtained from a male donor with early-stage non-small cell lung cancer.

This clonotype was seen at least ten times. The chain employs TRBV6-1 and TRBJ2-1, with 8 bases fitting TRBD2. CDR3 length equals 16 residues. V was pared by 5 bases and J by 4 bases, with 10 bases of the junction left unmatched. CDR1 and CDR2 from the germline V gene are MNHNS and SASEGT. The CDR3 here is CASSSVSGSWYNEQFF. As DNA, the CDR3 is TGTGCCAGCAGTTCGGTCAGCGGGAGCTGGTACAATGAGCAGTTCTTC.

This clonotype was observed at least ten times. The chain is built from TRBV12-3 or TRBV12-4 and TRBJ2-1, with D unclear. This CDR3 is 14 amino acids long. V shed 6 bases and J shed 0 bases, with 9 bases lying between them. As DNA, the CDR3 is TGTGCCAGCAGGGTGCAGTCCTCCTACAATGAGCAGTTCTTC. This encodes CASRVQSSYNEQFF.

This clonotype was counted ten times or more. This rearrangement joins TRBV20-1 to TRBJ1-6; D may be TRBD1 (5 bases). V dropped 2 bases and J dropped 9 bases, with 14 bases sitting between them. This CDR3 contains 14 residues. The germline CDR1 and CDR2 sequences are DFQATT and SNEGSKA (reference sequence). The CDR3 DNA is TGCAGTGCTAGAACCGTCAGTAGGGGTTCACCCCTCCACTTT. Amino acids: CSARTVSRGSPLHF.

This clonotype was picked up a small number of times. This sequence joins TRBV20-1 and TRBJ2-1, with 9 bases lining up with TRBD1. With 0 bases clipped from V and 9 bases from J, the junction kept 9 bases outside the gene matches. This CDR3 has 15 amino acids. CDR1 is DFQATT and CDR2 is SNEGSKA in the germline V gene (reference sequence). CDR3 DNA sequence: TGCAGTGCTAGAGATAGAGACAGGGGGTTAGTTGAGCAGTTCTTC. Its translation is CSARDRDRGLVEQFF.

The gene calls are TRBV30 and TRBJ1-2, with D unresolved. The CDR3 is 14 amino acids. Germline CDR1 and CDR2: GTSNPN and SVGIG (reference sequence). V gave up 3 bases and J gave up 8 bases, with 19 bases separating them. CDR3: CAWRVGGYFGGYTF. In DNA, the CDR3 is TGTGCCTGGAGGGTCGGAGGTTACTTCGGCGGCTACACCTTC.

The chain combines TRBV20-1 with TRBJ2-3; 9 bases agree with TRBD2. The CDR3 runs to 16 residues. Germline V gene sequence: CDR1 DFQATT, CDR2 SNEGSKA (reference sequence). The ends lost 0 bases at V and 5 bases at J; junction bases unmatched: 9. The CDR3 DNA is TGCAGTGCTAGAGATGGCGCGCGGGAGGGTATAGATACGCAGTATTTT. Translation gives CSARDGAREGIDTQYF.

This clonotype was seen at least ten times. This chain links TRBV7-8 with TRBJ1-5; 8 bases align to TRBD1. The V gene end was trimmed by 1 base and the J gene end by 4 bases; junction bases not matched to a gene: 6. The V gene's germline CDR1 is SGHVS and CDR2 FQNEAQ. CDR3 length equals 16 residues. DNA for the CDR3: TGTGCCAGCAGCTTAGACGAAGGACAGGGAAATCAGCCCCAGCATTTT. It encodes CASSLDEGQGNQPQHF.

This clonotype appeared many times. CDR3 sequence reads: CSFFPETSSYNEQFF. The CDR3 DNA is TGCAGTTTTTTCCCCGAGACCAGCTCCTACAATGAGCAGTTCTTC. The chain employs TRBV20-1 and TRBJ2-1; D not resolved. Deletions cut 8 bases from V and 0 bases from J, with 17 bases between. CDR1 is DFQATT, CDR2 SNEGSKA, per germline (reference sequence). The CDR3 sequence is 15 residues long.

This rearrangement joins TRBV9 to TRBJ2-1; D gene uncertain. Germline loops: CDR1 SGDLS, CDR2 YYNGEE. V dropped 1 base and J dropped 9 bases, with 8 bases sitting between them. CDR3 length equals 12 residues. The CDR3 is CASSVLRGEQFF. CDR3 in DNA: TGTGCCAGCAGCGTATTACGTGGTGAGCAGTTCTTC. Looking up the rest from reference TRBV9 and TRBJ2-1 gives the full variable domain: DSGVTQTPKHLITATGQRVTLRCSPRSGDLSVYWYQQSLDQGLQFLIQYYNGEERAKGNILERFSAQQFPDLHSELNLSSLELGDSALYFCASSVLRGEQFFGPGTRLTVL.

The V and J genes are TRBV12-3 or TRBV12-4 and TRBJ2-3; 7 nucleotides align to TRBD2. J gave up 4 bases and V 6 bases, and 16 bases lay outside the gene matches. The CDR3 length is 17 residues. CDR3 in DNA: TGTGCCAGCAGCCCAAGGAGGGCGGGAGTATTAGCAGATACGCAGTATTTT. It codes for CASSPRRAGVLADTQYF.

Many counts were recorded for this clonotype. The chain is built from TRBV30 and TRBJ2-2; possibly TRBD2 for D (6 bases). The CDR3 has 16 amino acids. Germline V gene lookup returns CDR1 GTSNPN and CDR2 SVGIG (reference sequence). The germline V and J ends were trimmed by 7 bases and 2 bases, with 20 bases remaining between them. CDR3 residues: CAYSGTRYSNTGELFF. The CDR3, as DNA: TGTGCCTATTCCGGGACTCGCTACTCCAACACCGGGGAGCTGTTTTTT. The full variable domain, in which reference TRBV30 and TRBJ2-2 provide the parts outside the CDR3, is SQTIHQWPATLVQPVGSPLSLECTVEGTSNPNLYWYRQAAGRGLQLLFYSVGIGQISSEVPQNLSASRPQDRQFILSSKKLLLSDSGFYLCAYSGTRYSNTGELFFGEGSRLTVL.

For the CDR3, the DNA is TGTGCCAGCTTAGCCCCTGGGGAGCAGTTCTTC. This encodes CASLAPGEQFF. The rearrangement joins TRBV2 to TRBJ2-1; D not resolved. Germline CDR1 and CDR2: SNHLY and FYNNEI. V lost 8 bases, J lost 10 bases, and 12 bases lay in between. This CDR3 contains 11 residues.

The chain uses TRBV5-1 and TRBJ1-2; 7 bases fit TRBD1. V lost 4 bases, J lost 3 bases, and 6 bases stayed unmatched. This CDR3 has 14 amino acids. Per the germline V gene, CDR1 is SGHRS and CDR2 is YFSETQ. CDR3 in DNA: TGCGCCAGCAGCGTGACAGGGACGGACTATGGCTACACCTTC. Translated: CASSVTGTDYGYTF.

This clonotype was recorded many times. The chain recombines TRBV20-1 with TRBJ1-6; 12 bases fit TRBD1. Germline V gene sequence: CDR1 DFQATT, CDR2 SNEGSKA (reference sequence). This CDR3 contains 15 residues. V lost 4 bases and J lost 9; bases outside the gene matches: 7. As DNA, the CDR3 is TGCAGTGCTACCCACGGGACAGGGGGCCGTTCACCCCTCCACTTT. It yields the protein CSATHGTGGRSPLHF.

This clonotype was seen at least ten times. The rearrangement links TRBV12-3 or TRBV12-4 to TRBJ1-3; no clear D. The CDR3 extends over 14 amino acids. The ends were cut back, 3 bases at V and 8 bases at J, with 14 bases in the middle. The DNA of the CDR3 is TGTGCCAGCAGTTTCTCCGGGGATGGGGACACCATATATTTT. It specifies CASSFSGDGDTIYF.

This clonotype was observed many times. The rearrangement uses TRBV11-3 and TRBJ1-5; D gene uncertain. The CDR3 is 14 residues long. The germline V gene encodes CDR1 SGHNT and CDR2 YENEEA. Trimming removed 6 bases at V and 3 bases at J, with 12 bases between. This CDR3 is CASRPVATNQPQHF. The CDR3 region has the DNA TGTGCCAGCAGGCCAGTCGCCACCAATCAGCCCCAGCATTTT. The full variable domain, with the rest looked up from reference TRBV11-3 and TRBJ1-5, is EAGVVQSPRYKIIEKKQPVAFWCNPISGHNTLYWYLQNLGQGPELLIRYENEEAVDDSQLPKDRFSAERLKGVDSTLKIQPAELGDSAVYLCASRPVATNQPQHFGDGTRLSIL.

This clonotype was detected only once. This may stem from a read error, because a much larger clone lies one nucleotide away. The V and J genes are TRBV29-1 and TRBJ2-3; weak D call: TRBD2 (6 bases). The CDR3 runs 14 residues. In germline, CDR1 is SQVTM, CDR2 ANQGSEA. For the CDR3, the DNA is TGCAGCGTTGCGGTAGCGGATAGCACAGATTCGCAGTATTTT. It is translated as CSVAVADSTDSQYF.

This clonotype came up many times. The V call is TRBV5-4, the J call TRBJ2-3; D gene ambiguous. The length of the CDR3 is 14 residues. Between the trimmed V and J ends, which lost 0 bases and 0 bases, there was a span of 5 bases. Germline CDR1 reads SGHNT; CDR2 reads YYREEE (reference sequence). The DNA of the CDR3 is TGTGCCAGCAGCTTGGAAGAGAGCACAGATACGCAGTATTTT. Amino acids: CASSLEESTDTQYF.

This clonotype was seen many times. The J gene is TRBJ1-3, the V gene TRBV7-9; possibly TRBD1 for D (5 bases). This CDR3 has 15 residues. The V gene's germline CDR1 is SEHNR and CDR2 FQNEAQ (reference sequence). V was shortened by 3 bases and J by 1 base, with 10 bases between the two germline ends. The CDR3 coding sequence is TGTGCCAGCAGCTTTGGGACGCCGTCTGGAAACACCATATATTTT. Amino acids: CASSFGTPSGNTIYF.

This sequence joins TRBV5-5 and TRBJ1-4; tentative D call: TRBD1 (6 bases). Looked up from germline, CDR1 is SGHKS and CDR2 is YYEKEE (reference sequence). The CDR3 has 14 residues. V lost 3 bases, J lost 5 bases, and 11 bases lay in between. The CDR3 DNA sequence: TGTGCCAGCAGCTCACAGGGTCTCAATGAAAAACTGTTTTTT. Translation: CASSSQGLNEKLFF.

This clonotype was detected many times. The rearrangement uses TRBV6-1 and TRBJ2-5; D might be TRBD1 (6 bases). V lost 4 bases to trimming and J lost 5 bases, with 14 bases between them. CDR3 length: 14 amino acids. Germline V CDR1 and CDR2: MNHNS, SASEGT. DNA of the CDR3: TGTGCCAGCAGTGGTCCAGGGGATTCCGAGACCCAGTACTTC. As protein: CASSGPGDSETQYF.

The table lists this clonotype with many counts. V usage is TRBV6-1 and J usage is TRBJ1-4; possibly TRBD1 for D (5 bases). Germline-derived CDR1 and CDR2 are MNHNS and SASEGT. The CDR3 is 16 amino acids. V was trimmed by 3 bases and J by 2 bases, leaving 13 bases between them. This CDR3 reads CASSEGVGRTNEKLFF. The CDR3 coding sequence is TGTGCCAGCAGTGAGGGGGTAGGAAGGACTAATGAAAAACTGTTTTTT.

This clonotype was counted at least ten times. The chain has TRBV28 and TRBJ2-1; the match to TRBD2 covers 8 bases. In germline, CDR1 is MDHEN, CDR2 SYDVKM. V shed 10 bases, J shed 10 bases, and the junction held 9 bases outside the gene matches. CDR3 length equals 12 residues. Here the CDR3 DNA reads TGTGCCACAGCGGGAGACGCGGGAGAGCAGTTCTTC. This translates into CATAGDAGEQFF.

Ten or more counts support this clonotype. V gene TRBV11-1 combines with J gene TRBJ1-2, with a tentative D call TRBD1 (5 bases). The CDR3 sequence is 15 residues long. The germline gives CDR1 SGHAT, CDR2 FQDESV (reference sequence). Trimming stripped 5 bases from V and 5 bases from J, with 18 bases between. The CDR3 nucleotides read TGTGCCAGCAGCCAACTACCCGGGACGGAGTATGGCTACACCTTC. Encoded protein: CASSQLPGTEYGYTF.

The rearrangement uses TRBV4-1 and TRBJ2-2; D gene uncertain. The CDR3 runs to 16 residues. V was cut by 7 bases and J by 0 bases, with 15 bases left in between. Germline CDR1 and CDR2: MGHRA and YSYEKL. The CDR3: CASNRWVVTNTGELFF. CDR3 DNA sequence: TGCGCCAGCAATCGATGGGTGGTCACGAACACCGGGGAGCTGTTTTTT.

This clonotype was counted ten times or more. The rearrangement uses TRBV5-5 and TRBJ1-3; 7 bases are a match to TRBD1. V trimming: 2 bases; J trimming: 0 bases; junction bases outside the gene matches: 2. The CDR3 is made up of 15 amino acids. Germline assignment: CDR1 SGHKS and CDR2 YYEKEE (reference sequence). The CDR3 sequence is CASSLDRDSGNTIYF. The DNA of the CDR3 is TGTGCCAGCAGCTTAGACAGGGACTCTGGAAACACCATATATTTT.

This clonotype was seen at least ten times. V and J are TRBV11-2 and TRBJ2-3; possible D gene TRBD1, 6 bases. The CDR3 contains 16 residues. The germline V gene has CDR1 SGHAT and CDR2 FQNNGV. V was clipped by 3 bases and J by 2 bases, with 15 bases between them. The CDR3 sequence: CASSFLRGTLTDTQYF. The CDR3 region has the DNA TGTGCCAGCAGCTTCCTCAGGGGTACCCTCACAGATACGCAGTATTTT.

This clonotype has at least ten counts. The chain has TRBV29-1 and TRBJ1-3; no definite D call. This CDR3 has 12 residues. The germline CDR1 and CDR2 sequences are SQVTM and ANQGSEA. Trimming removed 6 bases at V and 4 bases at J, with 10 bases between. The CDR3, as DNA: TGCAGCGTCACAGTTGCAGGAAACACCATATATTTT. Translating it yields CSVTVAGNTIYF.

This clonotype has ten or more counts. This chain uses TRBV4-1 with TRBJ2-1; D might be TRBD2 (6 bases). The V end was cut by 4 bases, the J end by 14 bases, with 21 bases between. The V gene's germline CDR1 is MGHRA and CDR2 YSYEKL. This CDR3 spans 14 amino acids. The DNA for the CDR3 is TGCGCCAGCAGCCGCAGTTTGCCGGGAGAACGGAAGTTCTTC. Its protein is CASSRSLPGERKFF.